The next 12 T cell receptor beta chains were all read from a single sample in a study of blood T cell repertoires in COVID-19. Only in-frame clones appear in the TCRdb table, and some are missing; sequencing was by immunoSEQ multiplex PCR. The sample lists tens of thousands of clones, about 68% seen once, with 35% to 45% in the top ten. Material: peripheral blood. These receptors originate from a woman aged 70 to 79 with acute or convalescent COVID-19.

The chain carries TRBV18 and TRBJ1-6; D ambiguous. The CDR3 is 15 residues long. The germline V gene encodes CDR1 KGHSH and CDR2 LQKENI. V lost 1 base to trimming and J lost 5 bases, with 9 bases between them. Here the CDR3 reads CASSPLSSDNSPLHF. Here the CDR3 DNA reads TGTGCCAGCTCACCACTTTCCAGCGATAATTCACCCCTCCACTTT.

The chain joins TRBV5-4 to TRBJ2-3; D may be TRBD2 (6 bases). Per the germline V gene, CDR1 is SGHNT and CDR2 is YYREEE (reference sequence). The ends were cut back, 3 bases at V and 0 bases at J, with 11 bases in the middle. CDR3 length equals 15 residues. CDR3 DNA sequence: TGTGCCAGCAGCTCCGGGGGAATAAGCACAGATACGCAGTATTTT. This translates into CASSSGGISTDTQYF.

The rearrangement uses TRBV3-1 (or the pseudogene TRBV3-2) and TRBJ1-1, with 8 bases that match TRBD1. V lost 3 bases, J lost 6 bases, and 9 bases stayed unmatched. The CDR3 spans 15 residues. Germline assignment: CDR1 LGHDT and CDR2 YNNKEL (reference sequence). The CDR3 sequence: CASSHSTGVGAEAFF. CDR3 nucleotides: TGTGCCAGCAGCCATTCGACAGGGGTGGGTGCTGAAGCTTTCTTT.

The chain joins TRBV27 to TRBJ2-3, with D possibly being TRBD2 (5 bases). V lost 5 bases, J lost 5 bases, and 26 bases lay in between. The CDR3 runs 18 residues. Germline V gives CDR1 MNHEY, CDR2 SMNVEV (reference sequence). The CDR3 nucleotides are TGTGCCAGCAGTACCTTCGGGGTTGAGGGTTGGGGAAAAGATACGCAGTATTTT. Protein sequence: CASSTFGVEGWGKDTQYF.

V and J are TRBV23-1 and TRBJ2-5; 8 nucleotides line up with TRBD1. TRBV23-1 is treated as an ORF (open reading frame) with a function not yet certain. The V segment lost 1 base and the J segment 0 bases; nucleotides outside the gene matches: 16. The CDR3 totals 20 residues. The chain's CDR3 is CASSQFTTATGVGNQETQYF. The CDR3 DNA is TGCGCCAGCAGTCAATTCACCACTGCGACAGGGGTAGGGAACCAAGAGACCCAGTACTTC.

The rearrangement joins TRBV6-5 to TRBJ1-6; 9 bases match TRBD1. Germline V gives CDR1 MNHEY, CDR2 SVGAGI. Trimming removed 10 bases from V and 7 bases from J; junction bases left unmatched: 5. There are 13 residues in the CDR3. CDR3 amino acids: CATTGQGNSPLHF. CDR3 sequence (DNA): TGTGCCACCACCGGACAGGGGAATTCACCCCTCCACTTT.

This clone was seen only once. The V call is TRBV27, the J call TRBJ2-7; TRBD2 matches at 8 bases. The CDR3 totals 13 residues. V lost 6 bases to trimming and J lost 4 bases; unmatched junction nucleotides: 5. CDR1 and CDR2 from the germline V gene are MNHEY and SMNVEV (reference sequence). CDR3 loop: CASSHQRGYEQYF. In nucleotides, the CDR3 is TGTGCCAGCAGCCACCAGCGGGGGTACGAGCAGTACTTC.

This CDR3 reads CASSLKGSRGYGYTF. Written as DNA, the CDR3 is TGTGCCAGCAGCTTAAAGGGGTCCAGAGGCTATGGCTACACCTTC. The chain has TRBV27 and TRBJ1-2; possible D gene TRBD1, 5 bases. Germline V gives CDR1 MNHEY, CDR2 SMNVEV (reference sequence). Trimming removed 6 bases at V and 4 bases at J, with 18 bases between. The length of the CDR3 is 15 residues.

The chain uses TRBV15 and TRBJ1-2; TRBD1 aligns across 12 bases. The trim removed 1 base at V and 2 bases at J, leaving 11 bases unmatched. CDR3 size: 19 residues. Germline values: CDR1 LNHNV, CDR2 YYDKDF (reference sequence). CDR3 bases: TGTGCCACCAGCAGAGTGGTGGGACAGGGGGCGCTTTCCAACTATGGCTACACCTTC. It is translated as CATSRVVGQGALSNYGYTF. Variable domain in full (rest from reference TRBV15 and TRBJ1-2): DAMVIQNPRYQVTQFGKPVTLSCSQTLNHNVMYWYQQKSSQAPKLLFHYYDKDFNNEADTPDNFQSRRPNTSFCFLDIRSPGLGDTAMYLCATSRVVGQGALSNYGYTFGSGTRLTVV.

This chain uses TRBV7-3 with TRBJ2-1; D is perhaps TRBD2 (5 bases). The CDR3 consists of 16 residues. Germline CDR1 reads SGHTA; CDR2 reads FQGTGA. V was trimmed by 3 bases and J by 7 bases, leaving 19 bases between them. This CDR3 is CASSLVGRATGNEQFF. The CDR3, as DNA: TGTGCCAGCAGCTTGGTAGGGAGAGCGACGGGGAATGAGCAGTTCTTC. Looking up the rest from reference TRBV7-3 and TRBJ2-1 gives the full variable domain: GAGVSQTPSNKVTEKGKYVELRCDPISGHTALYWYRQSLGQGPEFLIYFQGTGAADDSGLPNDRFFAVRPEGSVSTLKIQRTERGDSAVYLCASSLVGRATGNEQFFGPGTRLTVL.

There are a few counts of this clone. The chain joins TRBV19 to TRBJ1-2; 7 nucleotides align to TRBD1. J lost 8 bases, V lost 11 bases, and 14 bases had no gene match. The CDR3 totals 13 residues. Germline lookup yields CDR1 LNHDA and CDR2 SQIVND (reference sequence). The CDR3 sequence: CASYRGPPGGYTF. The DNA for the CDR3 is TGTGCCTCCTACAGGGGCCCCCCGGGGGGCTACACCTTC.

This clone has more than one count but fewer than ten. Distinct nucleotide sequences in the sample also encode this CDR3. The CDR3 sequence: CASKRDSNYGYTF. The DNA for the CDR3 is TGTGCCAGCAAAAGGGACAGTAACTATGGCTACACCTTC. The chain is built from TRBV27 and TRBJ1-2, with TRBD1 identical over 7 bases. This CDR3 region has 13 residues. Germline trimming cut 7 bases from V and 1 base from J; bases unmatched to any gene: 3. Germline CDR1 reads MNHEY; CDR2 reads SMNVEV (reference sequence).